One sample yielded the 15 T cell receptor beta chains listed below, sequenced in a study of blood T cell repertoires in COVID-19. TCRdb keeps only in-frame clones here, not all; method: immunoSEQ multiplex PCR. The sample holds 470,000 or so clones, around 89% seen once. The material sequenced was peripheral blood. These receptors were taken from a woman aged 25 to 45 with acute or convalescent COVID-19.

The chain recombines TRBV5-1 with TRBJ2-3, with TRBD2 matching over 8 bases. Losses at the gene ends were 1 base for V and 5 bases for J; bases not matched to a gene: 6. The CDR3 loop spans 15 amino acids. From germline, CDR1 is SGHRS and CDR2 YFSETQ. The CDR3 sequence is CASSLYGGAKDTQYF. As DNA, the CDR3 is TGCGCCAGCAGCTTGTACGGGGGGGCCAAAGATACGCAGTATTTT.

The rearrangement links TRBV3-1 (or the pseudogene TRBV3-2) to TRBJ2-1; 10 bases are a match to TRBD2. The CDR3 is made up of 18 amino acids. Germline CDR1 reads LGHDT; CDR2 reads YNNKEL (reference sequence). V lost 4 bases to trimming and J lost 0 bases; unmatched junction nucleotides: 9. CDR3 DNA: TGTGCCAGCAGCCCCCGCGATAGCGGGGGGTTCTCCTACAATGAGCAGTTCTTC. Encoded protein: CASSPRDSGGFSYNEQFF.

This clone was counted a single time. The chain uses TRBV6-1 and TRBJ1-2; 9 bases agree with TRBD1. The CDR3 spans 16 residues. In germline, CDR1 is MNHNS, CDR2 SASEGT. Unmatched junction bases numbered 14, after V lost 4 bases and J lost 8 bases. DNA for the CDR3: TGTGCCAGCAGTGTTAGGTGGGACAGGGAAGTCGTCGGCTACACCTTC. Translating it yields CASSVRWDREVVGYTF.

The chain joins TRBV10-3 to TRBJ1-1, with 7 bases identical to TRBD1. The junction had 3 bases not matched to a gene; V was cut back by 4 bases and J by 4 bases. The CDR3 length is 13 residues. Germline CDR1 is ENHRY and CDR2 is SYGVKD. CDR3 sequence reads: CAISVSGGTEAFF. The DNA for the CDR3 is TGTGCCATCAGTGTTTCAGGGGGCACTGAAGCTTTCTTT.

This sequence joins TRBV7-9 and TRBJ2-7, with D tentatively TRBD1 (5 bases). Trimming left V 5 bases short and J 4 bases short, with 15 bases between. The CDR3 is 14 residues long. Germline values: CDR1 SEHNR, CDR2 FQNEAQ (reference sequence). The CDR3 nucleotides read TGTGCCAGCAGCCCAGTAGGCAGGGAATACGAGCAGTACTTC. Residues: CASSPVGREYEQYF. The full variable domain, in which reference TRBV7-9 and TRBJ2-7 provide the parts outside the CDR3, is DTGVSQNPRHKITKRGQNVTFRCDPISEHNRLYWYRQTLGQGPEFLTYFQNEAQLEKSRLLSDRFSAERPKGSFSTLEIQRTEQGDSAMYLCASSPVGREYEQYFGPGTRLTVT.

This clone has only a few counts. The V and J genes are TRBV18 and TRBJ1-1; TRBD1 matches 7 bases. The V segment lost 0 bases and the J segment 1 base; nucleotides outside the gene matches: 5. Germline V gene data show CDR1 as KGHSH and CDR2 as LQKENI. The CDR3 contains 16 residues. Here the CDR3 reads CASSPPSGGTNTEAFF. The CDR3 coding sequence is TGTGCCAGCTCACCACCCTCAGGGGGTACGAACACTGAAGCTTTCTTT.

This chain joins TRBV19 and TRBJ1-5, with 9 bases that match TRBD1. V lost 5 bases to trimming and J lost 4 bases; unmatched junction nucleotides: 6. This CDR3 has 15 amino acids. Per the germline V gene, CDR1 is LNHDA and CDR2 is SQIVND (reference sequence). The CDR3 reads CASSVTGGRNQPQHF. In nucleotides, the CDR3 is TGTGCCAGTAGTGTTACAGGGGGCAGGAATCAGCCCCAGCATTTT.

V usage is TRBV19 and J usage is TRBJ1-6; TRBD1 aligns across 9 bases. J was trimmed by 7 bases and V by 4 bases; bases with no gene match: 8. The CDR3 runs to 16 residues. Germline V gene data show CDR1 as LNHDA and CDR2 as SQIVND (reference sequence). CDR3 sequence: CASSTGTGTGNSPLHF. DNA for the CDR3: TGTGCCAGTAGTACCGGGACAGGGACGGGCAATTCACCCCTCCACTTT.

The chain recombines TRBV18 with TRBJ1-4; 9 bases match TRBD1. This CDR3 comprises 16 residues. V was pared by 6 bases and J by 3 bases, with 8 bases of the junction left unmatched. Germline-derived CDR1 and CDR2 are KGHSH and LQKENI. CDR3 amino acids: CASSPGTGLANEKLFF. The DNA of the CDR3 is TGTGCCAGCTCCCCCGGGACAGGGTTGGCTAATGAAAAACTGTTTTTT.

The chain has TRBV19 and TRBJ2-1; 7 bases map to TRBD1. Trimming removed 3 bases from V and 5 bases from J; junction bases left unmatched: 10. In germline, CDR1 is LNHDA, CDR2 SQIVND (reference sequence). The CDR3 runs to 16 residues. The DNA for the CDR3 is TGTGCCAGTAGTATTGAAAGACAGGGCCGCGACAATGAGCAGTTCTTC. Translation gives CASSIERQGRDNEQFF.

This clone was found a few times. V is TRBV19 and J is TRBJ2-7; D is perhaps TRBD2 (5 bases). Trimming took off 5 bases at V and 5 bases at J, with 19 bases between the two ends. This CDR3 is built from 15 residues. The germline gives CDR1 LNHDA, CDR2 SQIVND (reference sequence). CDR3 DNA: TGTGCCAGTAGTCAGAGACGGGGTGTAGAAGACGAGCAGTACTTC. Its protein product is CASSQRRGVEDEQYF.

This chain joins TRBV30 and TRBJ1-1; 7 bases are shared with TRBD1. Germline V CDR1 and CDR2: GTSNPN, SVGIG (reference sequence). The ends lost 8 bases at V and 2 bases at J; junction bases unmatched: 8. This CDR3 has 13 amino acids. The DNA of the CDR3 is TGTGCCGGACAACGGGACAGAAACACTGAAGCTTTCTTT. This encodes CAGQRDRNTEAFF.

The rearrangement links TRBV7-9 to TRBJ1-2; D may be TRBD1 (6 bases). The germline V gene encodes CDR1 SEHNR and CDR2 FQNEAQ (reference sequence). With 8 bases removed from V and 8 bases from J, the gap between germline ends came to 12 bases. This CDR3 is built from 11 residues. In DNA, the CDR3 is TGTGCCAGCGGGACAATGGGCGGCTACACCTTC. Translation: CASGTMGGYTF.

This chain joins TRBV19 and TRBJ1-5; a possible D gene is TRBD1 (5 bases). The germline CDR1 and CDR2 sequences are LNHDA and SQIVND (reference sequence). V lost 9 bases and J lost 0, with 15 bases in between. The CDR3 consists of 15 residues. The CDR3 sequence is CASDRGTISNQPQHF. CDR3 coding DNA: TGTGCCAGCGACAGAGGAACCATTAGCAATCAGCCCCAGCATTTT.

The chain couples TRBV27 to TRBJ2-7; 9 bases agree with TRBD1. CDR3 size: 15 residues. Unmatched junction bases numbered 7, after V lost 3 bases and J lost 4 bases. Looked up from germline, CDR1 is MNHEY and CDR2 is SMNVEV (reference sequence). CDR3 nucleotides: TGTGCCAGCAGTTTCCTCCGGGACAGGGTTTACGAGCAGTACTTC. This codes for CASSFLRDRVYEQYF.